The next 30 T cell receptor beta chains were all read from a single sample in a study of Tregs in tolerant kidney transplant recipients. Repertoires were generated with immunoSEQ multiplex PCR, while TCRdb's copy carries only in-frame clones and drops some. The table includes over 50,000 clones, approximately 85% detected once. The sample here was Tregs from blood, taken before the transplant. The receptors were gathered from a human donor who received a combined kidney and bone marrow transplant.

This clone has just a few counts. This chain connects TRBV6-1 to TRBJ1-2, with TRBD1 as a possible D gene (5 bases). The germline V gene encodes CDR1 MNHNS and CDR2 SASEGT. Trimming took 6 bases from V and 4 from J, leaving 12 bases between them. The CDR3 length is 13 residues. This chain's CDR3 is CASRDPDSYGYTF. DNA of the CDR3: TGTGCCAGCAGAGATCCAGACAGCTATGGCTACACCTTC.

Worth noting for this clone: An end of the junction does not agree with germline; a read error may underlie this. This sequence joins TRBV28 and TRBJ1-1; TRBD1 is a possible D gene (5 bases). This CDR3 has 14 residues. The germline CDR1 and CDR2 sequences are MDHEN and SYDVKM. The CDR3 here is CASSLFTGSAGALF. CDR3 coding DNA: TGTGCCAGCAGTTTATTTACAGGCAGCGCAGGCGCTTTGTTT. The full variable domain, with the rest looked up from reference TRBV28 and TRBJ1-1, is DVKVTQSSRYLVKRTGEKVFLECVQDMDHENMFWYRQDPGLGLRLIYFSYDVKMKEKGDIPEGYSVSREKKERFSLILESASTNQTSMYLCASSLFTGSAGALFGQGTRLTVV.

This clone was seen once. V usage is TRBV5-1 and J usage is TRBJ2-4; no reliable D call. The germline gives CDR1 SGHRS, CDR2 YFSETQ. The CDR3 consists of 14 residues. Trimming stripped 2 bases from V and 10 bases from J, with 16 bases between. For the CDR3, the DNA is TGCGCCAGCAGCTTTATGTCAGGCCAAACGATTCAGTACTTC. Translating gives CASSFMSGQTIQYF.

This clone was recorded a few times. The chain carries TRBV7-9 and TRBJ1-1, with D uncertain. V shed 6 bases and J shed 3 bases, with 11 bases lying between them. Per the germline V gene, CDR1 is SEHNR and CDR2 is FQNEAQ (reference sequence). The CDR3 is 13 residues long. CDR3 nucleotide sequence: TGTGCCAGCAGGTTGGGAGGCCACACTGAAGCTTTCTTT. Translation: CASRLGGHTEAFF.

The chain carries TRBV9 and TRBJ2-5, with 11 nucleotides matching TRBD2. The V segment lost 6 bases and the J segment 4 bases; nucleotides outside the gene matches: 8. This CDR3 region has 15 residues. Per germline, CDR1 SGDLS and CDR2 YYNGEE. The CDR3 loop reads CASNRLAGPSETQYF. The CDR3 coding sequence is TGTGCCAGCAACCGACTAGCGGGGCCCTCAGAGACCCAGTACTTC.

The V call is TRBV7-9, the J call TRBJ2-2; D ambiguous. The V end was cut by 3 bases, the J end by 4 bases, with 6 bases between. Germline V gene data show CDR1 as SEHNR and CDR2 as FQNEAQ (reference sequence). The CDR3 extends over 13 amino acids. CDR3 sequence (DNA): TGTGCCAGCAGCTTCTCGATCACCGGGGAGCTGTTTTTT. Translation: CASSFSITGELFF.

The V gene is TRBV7-9, the J gene TRBJ2-7; TRBD2 aligns across 10 bases. Germline lookup yields CDR1 SEHNR and CDR2 FQNEAQ (reference sequence). The CDR3 length is 13 residues. With V trimmed by 9 bases and J by 0 bases, 2 bases remained unmatched. The CDR3, as DNA: TGTGCCAGTAGCGGGAGGATCTCCTACGAGCAGTACTTC. This encodes CASSGRISYEQYF.

The chain employs TRBV10-3 and TRBJ2-1; possibly TRBD2 for D (6 bases). Trimming removed 7 bases from V and 4 bases from J, with 11 bases in between. CDR3 length: 13 amino acids. The germline gives CDR1 ENHRY, CDR2 SYGVKD. DNA for the CDR3: TGTGCCATCAAGCAGGCGGGATACAATGAGCAGTTCTTC. Translating it yields CAIKQAGYNEQFF.

The gene calls are TRBV6-6 and TRBJ2-7, with a possible D match to TRBD1 (5 bases). This CDR3 has 14 residues. V lost 2 bases, J lost 2 bases, and 10 bases lay in between. In germline, CDR1 is MNHNY, CDR2 SVGAGI (reference sequence). CDR3 coding DNA: TGTGCCAGCAGTTACCGGATAGGGGCCTACGAGCAGTACTTC. Its protein is CASSYRIGAYEQYF.

The V gene is TRBV29-1, the J gene TRBJ1-1, with 7 nucleotides matching TRBD1. CDR3 length: 14 residues. Per the germline V gene, CDR1 is SQVTM and CDR2 is ANQGSEA. V trimming: 5 bases; J trimming: 6 bases; junction bases outside the gene matches: 12. The CDR3 region has the DNA TGCAGCGTTTATCGTGGCAGGGGGATTTCTGAAGCTTTCTTT. This codes for CSVYRGRGISEAFF. The full variable domain, rest sourced from reference TRBV29-1 and TRBJ1-1, is SAVISQKPSRDICQRGTSLTIQCQVDSQVTMMFWYRQQPGQSLTLIATANQGSEATYESGFVIDKFPISRPNLTFSTLTVSNMSPEDSSIYLCSVYRGRGISEAFFGQGTRLTVV.

The chain is built from TRBV7-7 and TRBJ2-7; D not resolved. Germline-derived CDR1 and CDR2 are SSHAT and FNYEAQ (reference sequence). The CDR3 is made up of 13 amino acids. Trimming removed 0 bases at V and 5 bases at J, with 8 bases between. In nucleotides, the CDR3 is TGTGCCAGCAGCTTAGCGCTGGGTGACGAGCAGTACTTC. It translates to CASSLALGDEQYF.

This clone showed up just a few times. The chain recombines TRBV5-4 with TRBJ2-2; tentatively, D is TRBD1 (5 bases). V lost 4 bases and J 1 base, leaving 14 bases between the germline ends. Germline CDR1 and CDR2: SGHNT and YYREEE (reference sequence). The CDR3 totals 16 residues. In DNA, the CDR3 is TGTGCCAGCAGCCTTCTTAGGGGCCGGAACACCGGGGAGCTGTTTTTT. Protein: CASSLLRGRNTGELFF.

The CDR3 sequence: CASSLQGASYEQYF. The CDR3 bases are TGTGCCAGCAGCTTGCAGGGGGCATCCTACGAGCAGTACTTC. The J gene is TRBJ2-7, the V gene TRBV5-4; 8 bases fit TRBD1. With 1 base clipped from V and 1 base from J, the junction kept 1 base outside the gene matches. Per germline, CDR1 SGHNT and CDR2 YYREEE (reference sequence). The CDR3 loop spans 14 amino acids.

The rearrangement uses TRBV5-4 and TRBJ2-5; no reliable D call. V lost 0 bases to trimming and J lost 5 bases, with 8 bases between them. The CDR3 spans 13 residues. Germline V lookup: CDR1 SGHNT, CDR2 YYREEE (reference sequence). The CDR3 DNA sequence: TGTGCCAGCAGCTTGGAACGGTTCGAGACCCAGTACTTC. Translating gives CASSLERFETQYF. The full variable domain, completed using reference TRBV5-4 and TRBJ2-5, is ETGVTQSPTHLIKTRGQQVTLRCSSQSGHNTVSWYQQALGQGPQFIFQYYREEENGRGNFPPRFSGLQFPNYSSELNVNALELDDSALYLCASSLERFETQYFGPGTRLLVL.

The J gene is TRBJ2-7, the V gene TRBV5-5; TRBD2 matches at 14 bases. The germline CDR1 and CDR2 sequences are SGHKS and YYEKEE (reference sequence). The CDR3 consists of 16 residues. V shed 4 bases and J 4 bases; nucleotides not matched to a gene: 7. CDR3 bases: TGTGCCAGCAGCCGGGGACTAGCGGGAGCAGAGTACGAGCAGTACTTC. It is translated as CASSRGLAGAEYEQYF. The whole variable domain, remainder taken from reference TRBV5-5 and TRBJ2-7, is DAGVTQSPTHLIKTRGQQVTLRCSPISGHKSVSWYQQVLGQGPQFIFQYYEKEERGRGNFPDRFSARQFPNYSSELNVNALLLGDSALYLCASSRGLAGAEYEQYFGPGTRLTVT.

The chain is built from TRBV15 and TRBJ2-7; 7 nucleotides agree with TRBD2. CDR1 and CDR2 (germline): LNHNV, YYDKDF (reference sequence). The CDR3 is made up of 15 amino acids. V lost 0 bases, J lost 4 bases, and 6 bases stayed unmatched. In nucleotides, the CDR3 is TGTGCCACCAGCAGAGATTCACCCGGGGGGTACGAGCAGTACTTC. This sequence encodes CATSRDSPGGYEQYF.

The chain links TRBV11-3 to TRBJ2-6; the D is unclear. The CDR3 has 17 residues. V shed 5 bases and J shed 5 bases, with 19 bases lying between them. Germline values: CDR1 SGHNT, CDR2 YENEEA. The CDR3 sequence is CASSSLIRQSRANVLTF. The CDR3 DNA is TGTGCCAGCAGCAGCCTTATTCGACAAAGTCGGGCCAACGTCCTGACTTTC. The variable domain in full, with the rest retrieved from reference TRBV11-3 and TRBJ2-6, is EAGVVQSPRYKIIEKKQPVAFWCNPISGHNTLYWYLQNLGQGPELLIRYENEEAVDDSQLPKDRFSAERLKGVDSTLKIQPAELGDSAVYLCASSSLIRQSRANVLTFGAGSRLTVL.

The J gene is TRBJ1-4, the V gene TRBV2, with D possibly TRBD1 on 6 matching bases. CDR3 length equals 13 residues. In germline, CDR1 is SNHLY, CDR2 FYNNEI. Between the trimmed V and J ends, which lost 7 bases and 8 bases, there was a span of 14 bases. The CDR3 DNA reads as TGTGCCAGCAAGGGGGGGAGTGGAGAAAAACTGTTTTTT. It encodes CASKGGSGEKLFF.

This chain joins TRBV28 and TRBJ1-4; D is possibly TRBD1 (5 bases). Deletions cut 4 bases from V and 4 bases from J, with 19 bases between. The CDR3 is 17 amino acids. Germline CDR1 and CDR2: MDHEN and SYDVKM. CDR3 amino acids: CASSSNYQGRNNEKLFF. The CDR3 coding sequence is TGTGCCAGCAGTTCGAACTACCAGGGACGGAATAATGAAAAACTGTTTTTT.

The V gene is TRBV5-1, the J gene TRBJ2-7; possible D gene TRBD2, 5 bases. With 2 bases removed from V and 3 bases from J, the gap between germline ends came to 6 bases. CDR3 length: 12 amino acids. The germline CDR1 and CDR2 sequences are SGHRS and YFSETQ. The CDR3 DNA is TGCGCCAGCAGCTTCGGACTCTACGAGCAGTACTTC. Translation: CASSFGLYEQYF.

CDR3 DNA: TGTGCCAGCACCGATGACGCCGCCTACGAGCAGTACTTC. Protein: CASTDDAAYEQYF. The V gene is TRBV2, the J gene TRBJ2-7; no clear D. Germline V gene data show CDR1 as SNHLY and CDR2 as FYNNEI. Trimming removed 7 bases from V and 2 bases from J, with 12 bases in between. CDR3 size: 13 residues.

The V call is TRBV5-1, the J call TRBJ2-3, with TRBD2 matching over 14 bases. The CDR3 sequence is 16 residues long. The germline V gene encodes CDR1 SGHRS and CDR2 YFSETQ. J gave up 14 bases and V 4 bases, and 15 bases lay outside the gene matches. The CDR3 sequence is CASSRGTSGSRRMWYF. The DNA for the CDR3 is TGCGCCAGCAGCCGCGGGACTAGCGGGAGTCGGAGAATGTGGTATTTT.

The J gene is TRBJ1-2, the V gene TRBV10-3; a weak D match, TRBD1 (6 bases). Trimming shortened V by 7 bases and J by 2 bases, and 11 bases separated the two germline ends. CDR3 length: 13 amino acids. The germline V gene encodes CDR1 ENHRY and CDR2 SYGVKD. The CDR3 DNA sequence: TGTGCCATCAACCCACAGGGCAACTATGGCTACACCTTC. This encodes CAINPQGNYGYTF.

The chain is built from TRBV12-5 and TRBJ1-6; 10 bases map to TRBD1. The trim removed 0 bases at V and 0 bases at J, leaving 11 bases unmatched. The CDR3 totals 21 residues. CDR1 is LGHNT, CDR2 FRNRAP, per germline. The CDR3: CASGLVLSGTGDRSYNSPLHF. The DNA of the CDR3 is TGTGCTAGTGGTTTGGTACTATCCGGGACAGGGGATCGCTCCTATAATTCACCCCTCCACTTT.

V gene TRBV4-1 combines with J gene TRBJ2-7, with D perhaps TRBD2 (6 bases). CDR3 length: 15 amino acids. Per the germline V gene, CDR1 is MGHRA and CDR2 is YSYEKL. The ends were cut back, 0 bases at V and 2 bases at J, with 11 bases in the middle. CDR3 DNA sequence: TGCGCCAGCAGCCAAGAACCTGGGGGGACCTACGAGCAGTACTTC. This translates into CASSQEPGGTYEQYF.

The CDR3 reads CASSYWDRGYEQYF. DNA for the CDR3: TGCGCCAGCAGCTATTGGGACAGGGGCTACGAGCAGTACTTC. The genes are TRBV5-1 and TRBJ2-7; 10 bases fit TRBD1. The V gene's germline CDR1 is SGHRS and CDR2 YFSETQ. Losses at the gene ends were 3 bases for V and 3 bases for J; bases not matched to a gene: 3. The CDR3 has 14 amino acids.

CDR3 in amino acids: CASSRPQGGGTEAFF. Here the CDR3 DNA reads TGTGCCAGCAGCCGTCCGCAGGGAGGCGGCACTGAAGCTTTCTTT. The chain couples TRBV7-9 to TRBJ1-1; TRBD1 might be the D (5 bases). The CDR3 is made up of 15 amino acids. The V gene's germline CDR1 is SEHNR and CDR2 FQNEAQ (reference sequence). The germline V and J ends were trimmed by 5 bases and 4 bases, with 17 bases remaining between them.

This clone was seen only a few times. The genes are TRBV6-5 and TRBJ2-3; D perhaps matches TRBD2 (6 bases). The length of the CDR3 is 14 residues. V was clipped by 6 bases and J by 4 bases, with 14 bases between them. The germline CDR1 and CDR2 sequences are MNHEY and SVGAGI. The CDR3 DNA reads as TGTGCCAGCAGGCGGGACCCCGGGGCAGATACGCAGTATTTT. It specifies CASRRDPGADTQYF.

The DNA of the CDR3 is TGTGCCAGCAGCTTTCAGAACACTGAAGCTTTCTTT. Amino acids: CASSFQNTEAFF. The chain joins TRBV5-4 to TRBJ1-1; D is unclear. Trimming shortened V by 2 bases and J by 1 base, and 3 bases separated the two germline ends. The CDR3 totals 12 residues. Germline V CDR1 and CDR2: SGHNT, YYREEE (reference sequence).

This chain joins TRBV6-4 and TRBJ2-2; D is unresolved. This CDR3 contains 13 residues. The ends were cut back, 2 bases at V and 8 bases at J, with 9 bases in the middle. Per the germline V gene, CDR1 is MRHNA and CDR2 is SNTAGT. The CDR3, as DNA: TGTGCCAGCAGTGACATTAAGGGAGGGGAGCTGTTTTTT. Translated, it gives CASSDIKGGELFF.